This TCR beta chain was captured in a study of blood T cell repertoires in COVID-19. Study in general: In each case, the material was cDNA or gDNA derived from T cells, B-cell-depleted T cells, or PBMCs.

This clone was seen once. Produced via immunoSEQ multiplex PCR; TCRdb's table is partial and in-frame only. The table records about 200,000 clones, less than 90% of them present only once. Those enrolled, adults aged roughly 18 to 95 years, came from about two dozen US areas. Participant-reported clinical history was the basis for cohort assignment. The CDR3 extends over 15 amino acids. Trimming stripped 4 bases from V and 1 base from J, with 13 bases between. Germline CDR1 is LGHDT and CDR2 is YNNKEL (reference sequence). Sequenced material: PBMCs or T cells enriched from blood (not recorded which). This sequence was found in a woman in her twenties or thirties who had been exposed to COVID-19. V usage is TRBV3-1 (or the pseudogene TRBV3-2) and J usage is TRBJ1-1, with TRBD1 as a possible D gene (6 bases). CDR3 bases: TGTGCCAGCAGCCCATACCGGACAGCGAACACTGAAGCTTTCTTT. It yields the protein CASSPYRTANTEAFF.